The source of this T cell receptor beta chain is a study of cytomegalovirus exposure and HLA in healthy donors (dated 2017 in TCRdb). For the study in its entirety: A later analysis indicated that the 90 to 150 validation repertoires were generated on the platform also employed for the 650 to 850 repertoires of the first cohort. In addition to the first cohort of 500 to 850 subjects, a separate validation cohort of about 120 different subjects was used. The study aimed to test whether cataloging public T cell receptors could reveal signatures of past pathogen exposure. High-throughput TCR immunosequencing, statistical association of individual TCRs with disease status, and machine learning were combined to predict cytomegalovirus infection status. Results and caveats for the whole study, not just this receptor: A few of the identified cytomegalovirus-associated TCR beta chains were confirmed in vitro to be specific for cytomegalovirus antigens. The study gave a list of 150 to 200 TCR beta chains associated with cytomegalovirus. While some public TCRs were present in many individuals, most TCR sequences turned up only very rarely across donors. According to the authors, the approach could potentially be generalized to other disease states and immunological phenotypes. The validation cohort had no HLA typing available for a later analysis, so co-occurrence within that cohort was assessed over all 120 or so repertoires. The classifier was reported to diagnose cytomegalovirus status with high specificity and sensitivity in both the original cohort and the validation cohort. In a later analysis, TCRs clustered in the first cohort were found to also tend to co-occur in the 100 to 150 validation repertoires, with approximately 94% of cluster scores above 0.

The donors belonged to the validation cohort of about 110 subjects, which was separate from the roughly 700-subject first cohort. V is cut back by 2 bases and J by 12 bases, with 10 bases in the junction unmatched. CDR1 is given as LGHNA and CDR2 as YSLEER, both from the germline V gene. The CDR3 runs 14 residues from the cysteine to the phenylalanine. CDR3 DNA only is kept here, 42 bases in frame from base 1. The method behind the library was the immunoSEQ multiplex PCR assay. Concerning the study's data processing: A statistical classification framework was built to diagnose cytomegalovirus status from the catalog of TCR beta chain sequences. TCRdb holds this immuneACCESS table with in-frame rearrangements only. Some clones are missing; in checked studies, unresolved V genes explain under half, and the rest has no known cause. V, J and clone size reflect that table, while D and trimming were determined from the DNA. The sample table records 85,000 to 120,000 clones; about 88% of these occur just once. The top ten constitute about 2% of the sample.

As regards this clone: No cognate antigen has been identified for it. Base qualities were left out, and no much larger clone turns up one base away.

What was sequenced was PBMCs. This sequence was found in a woman between 18 and 29 years old in good health and CMV-seropositive. The rearranged segments are TRBV4-3 and TRBJ1-2; 9 central nucleotides agree with TRBD1. The nucleotides are TGCGCCAGCAGCCAAATAGGGACAGGGTCAAGCAACACCTTC. Its translation is CASSQIGTGSSNTF.